Sequencing of this T cell receptor (beta chain) was carried out in a study of T cell changes during pregnancy in multiple sclerosis (dated 2019 in TCRdb). About the investigation overall: Changes in the T cell repertoire over the course of pregnancy were examined in this study in women with multiple sclerosis.

Libraries were built with the immunoSEQ multiplex PCR assay. Entries here come from immuneACCESS through TCRdb and include only in-frame sequences with V and J called. Some clones fail to appear in such tables; in the studies checked, an unresolved V gene covers under half of the shortfall, and the cause of the remainder is unknown. In this sample the table shows about 100,000 clones, 90% to 95% of which occur a single time. The ten largest clones take up about 0.9% of the sample. V drops 1 base and J drops 8 bases, leaving 15 bases in between. The CDR3 numbers 15 residues from cysteine through phenylalanine. The DNA shown is the 45-base CDR3, in frame from base 1. Per the germline V gene, SGHTA is the CDR1 and FQGNSA is the CDR2. Concerning this clone itself: The target of this receptor is not known. Base qualities are not recorded, but no much larger clone differs from it by a single base.

The V gene is TRBV7-2 and the J gene is TRBJ2-1, with TRBD1 tentatively as D gene (8 bases match). This TCR derives from a female donor with multiple sclerosis, enrolled in a pregnancy study. Sequenced here: peripheral blood, sampled before pregnancy. The CDR3 corresponds to CASSLGGQGGYEQFF. The DNA is TGTGCCAGCAGCTTAGGCGGACAGGGAGGGTATGAGCAGTTCTTC.